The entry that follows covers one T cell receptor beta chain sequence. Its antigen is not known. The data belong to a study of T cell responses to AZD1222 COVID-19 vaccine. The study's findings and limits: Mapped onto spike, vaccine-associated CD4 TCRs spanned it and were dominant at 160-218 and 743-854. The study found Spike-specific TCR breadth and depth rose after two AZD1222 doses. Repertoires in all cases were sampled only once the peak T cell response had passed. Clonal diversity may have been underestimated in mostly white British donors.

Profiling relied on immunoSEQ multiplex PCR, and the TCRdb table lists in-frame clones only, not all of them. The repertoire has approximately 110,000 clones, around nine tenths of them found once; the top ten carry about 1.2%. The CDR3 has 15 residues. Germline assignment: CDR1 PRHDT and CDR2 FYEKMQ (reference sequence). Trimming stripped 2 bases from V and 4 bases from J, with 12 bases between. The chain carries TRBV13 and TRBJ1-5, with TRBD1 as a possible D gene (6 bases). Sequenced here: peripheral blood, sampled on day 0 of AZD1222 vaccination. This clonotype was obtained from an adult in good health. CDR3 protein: CASSLSTGPNQPQHF. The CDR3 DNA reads TGTGCCAGCAGCTTATCGACAGGCCCAAATCAGCCCCAGCATTTT.